This T cell receptor (beta chain) originates from a study of shared clonotypes between healthy human individuals. Naive CD8 cells lacked CD45RO and underwent positive selection for CCR7, leaving out terminally differentiated effector memory CD45RA+ cells. From germline, CDR1 is SGHKS and CDR2 YYEKEE (reference sequence). The CDR3 is 16 residues long. With 0 bases removed from V and 2 bases from J, the gap between germline ends came to 15 bases. Generated by immunoSEQ multiplex PCR, the TCRdb table keeps only in-frame clones and is missing some. The sample shows roughly 550,000 clones, about 95% of them seen only once.

The clonotype was recovered from a woman aged 25 to 39 in good health. Material: naive CD8+ T cells sorted from blood. The J gene is TRBJ2-7, the V gene TRBV5-5, with D uncertain. CDR3 nucleotides: TGTGCCAGCAGCTTGGCCGGTCCATTTTCCCCCTACGAGCAGTACTTC. Translating gives CASSLAGPFSPYEQYF. Combining the CDR3 with reference TRBV5-5 and TRBJ2-7 gives the whole variable domain DAGVTQSPTHLIKTRGQQVTLRCSPISGHKSVSWYQQVLGQGPQFIFQYYEKEERGRGNFPDRFSARQFPNYSSELNVNALLLGDSALYLCASSLAGPFSPYEQYFGPGTRLTVT.